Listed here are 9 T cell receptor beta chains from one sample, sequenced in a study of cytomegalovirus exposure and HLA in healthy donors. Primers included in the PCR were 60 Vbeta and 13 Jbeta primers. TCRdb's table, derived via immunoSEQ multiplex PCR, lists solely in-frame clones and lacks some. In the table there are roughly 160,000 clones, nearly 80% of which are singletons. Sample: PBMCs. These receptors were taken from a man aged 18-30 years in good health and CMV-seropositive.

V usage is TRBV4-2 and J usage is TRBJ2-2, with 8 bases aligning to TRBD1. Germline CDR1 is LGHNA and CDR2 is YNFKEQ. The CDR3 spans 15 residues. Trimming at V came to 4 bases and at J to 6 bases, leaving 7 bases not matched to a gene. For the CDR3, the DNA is TGTGCCAGCAGCCGGGGACAGGAAGTGGCCGGGGAGCTGTTTTTT. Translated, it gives CASSRGQEVAGELFF.

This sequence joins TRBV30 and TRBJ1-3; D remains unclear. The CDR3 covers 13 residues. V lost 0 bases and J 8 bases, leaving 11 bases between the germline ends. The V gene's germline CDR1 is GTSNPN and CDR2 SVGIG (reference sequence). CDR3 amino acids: CAWSVPLRDTIYF. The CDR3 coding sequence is TGTGCCTGGAGTGTACCCCTGAGGGACACCATATATTTT. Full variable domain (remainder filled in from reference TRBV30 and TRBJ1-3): SQTIHQWPATLVQPVGSPLSLECTVEGTSNPNLYWYRQAAGRGLQLLFYSVGIGQISSEVPQNLSASRPQDRQFILSSKKLLLSDSGFYLCAWSVPLRDTIYFGEGSWLTVV.

The CDR3 DNA reads as TGCAGCGCTGCGCTCGGGGGGCACTCCTACGAGCAGTACTTC. As protein: CSAALGGHSYEQYF. The chain links TRBV29-1 to TRBJ2-7; D perhaps matches TRBD2 (7 bases). This CDR3 comprises 14 residues. Germline CDR1 SQVTM, CDR2 ANQGSEA. V was clipped by 7 bases and J by 0 bases, with 16 bases between them.

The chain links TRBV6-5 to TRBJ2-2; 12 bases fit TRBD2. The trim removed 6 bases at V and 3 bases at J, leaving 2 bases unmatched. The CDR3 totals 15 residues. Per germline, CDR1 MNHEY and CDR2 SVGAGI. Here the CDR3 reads CASRGLAGHTGELFF. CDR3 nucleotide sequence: TGTGCCAGCAGAGGACTAGCGGGACACACCGGGGAGCTGTTTTTT.

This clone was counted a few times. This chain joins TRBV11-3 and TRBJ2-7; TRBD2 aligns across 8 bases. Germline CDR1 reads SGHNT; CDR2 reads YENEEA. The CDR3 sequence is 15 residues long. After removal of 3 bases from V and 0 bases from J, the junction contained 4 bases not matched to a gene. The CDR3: CASSLRAGGSYEQYF. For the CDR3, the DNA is TGTGCCAGCAGCTTGAGGGCGGGGGGCTCCTACGAGCAGTACTTC.

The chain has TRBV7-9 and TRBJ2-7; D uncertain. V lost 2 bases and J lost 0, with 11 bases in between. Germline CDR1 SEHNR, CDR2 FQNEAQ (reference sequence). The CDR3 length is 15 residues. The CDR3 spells CASSLLAESSYEQYF. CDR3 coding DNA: TGTGCCAGCAGCTTATTGGCGGAGAGCTCCTACGAGCAGTACTTC.

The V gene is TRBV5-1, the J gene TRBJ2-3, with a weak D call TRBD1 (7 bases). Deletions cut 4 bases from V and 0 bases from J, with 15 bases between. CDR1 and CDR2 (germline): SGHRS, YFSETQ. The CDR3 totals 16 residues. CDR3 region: CASSRLTGTSTDTQYF. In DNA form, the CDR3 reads TGCGCCAGCAGCCGACTGACAGGGACTAGCACAGATACGCAGTATTTT. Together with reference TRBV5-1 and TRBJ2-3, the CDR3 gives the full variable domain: KAGVTQTPRYLIKTRGQQVTLSCSPISGHRSVSWYQQTPGQGLQFLFEYFSETQRNKGNFPGRFSGRQFSNSRSEMNVSTLELGDSALYLCASSRLTGTSTDTQYFGPGTRLTVL.

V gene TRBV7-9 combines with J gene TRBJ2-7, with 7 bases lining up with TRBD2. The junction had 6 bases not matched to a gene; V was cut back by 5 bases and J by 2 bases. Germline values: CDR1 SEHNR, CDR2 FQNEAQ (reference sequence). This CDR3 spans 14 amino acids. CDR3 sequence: CASSRGTTTYEQYF. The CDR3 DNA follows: TGTGCCAGCAGCCGCGGGACTACTACCTACGAGCAGTACTTC.

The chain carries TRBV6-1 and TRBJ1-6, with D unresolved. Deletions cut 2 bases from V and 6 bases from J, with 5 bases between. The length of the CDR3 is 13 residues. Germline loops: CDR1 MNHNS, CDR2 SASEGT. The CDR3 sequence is CASSEQANSPLHF. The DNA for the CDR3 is TGTGCCAGCAGTGAACAGGCTAATTCACCCCTCCACTTT.